A single sample gave rise to the 21 T cell receptor beta chains below, sequenced in a study of beta chain features in type 1 diabetes. Notes on the study in general: Patients with Type 1 diabetes showed moderately but significantly shorter TCRB CDR3s in all four CD4+ subsets.

These receptors have no known antigen. As every portion of the isolated RNA was reverse transcribed, the sequencing read expressed TCRB transcripts. The repertoire was sequenced with immunoSEQ multiplex PCR; TCRdb's copy has only in-frame clones and lacks some. Among hundreds of thousands of clones listed, over 12% were seen once. Specimen: naive CD4+ T cells from blood. These receptor sequences come from a man aged 18 to 29 with type 1 diabetes.

This chain links TRBV2 with TRBJ2-7, with D tentatively TRBD1 or TRBD2 (6 bases each). V was clipped by 4 bases and J by 7 bases, with 17 bases between them. This CDR3 is 14 amino acids long. Germline V gene sequence: CDR1 SNHLY, CDR2 FYNNEI. The CDR3 nucleotides read TGTGCCAGCAGTGTTGCTGGGGGGCCGAGGGAGCAGTACTTC. As protein: CASSVAGGPREQYF.

The chain uses TRBV7-9 and TRBJ2-5, with D possibly matching TRBD1 (7 bases). From germline, CDR1 is SEHNR and CDR2 FQNEAQ (reference sequence). There are 11 residues in the CDR3. Trimming pared 5 bases from V and 9 bases from J, leaving 10 bases between. CDR3 bases: TGTGCCAGCAGCCAGGGGGGATCCCAGTACTTC. Amino acid sequence: CASSQGGSQYF.

This clone has just a few counts. This sequence joins TRBV9 and TRBJ2-6; D possibly corresponds to TRBD2 (6 bases). Germline V gives CDR1 SGDLS, CDR2 YYNGEE. This CDR3 contains 17 residues. With 0 bases removed from V and 0 bases from J, the gap between germline ends came to 10 bases. CDR3 nucleotide sequence: TGTGCCAGCAGCGTAGCGGAGGGAAGCTCTGGGGCCAACGTCCTGACTTTC. Its translation: CASSVAEGSSGANVLTF.

In this sample, this clone turned up a few times. This chain uses TRBV7-2 with TRBJ1-2, with 11 nucleotides matching TRBD1. V was pared by 11 bases and J by 8 bases, with 7 bases of the junction left unmatched. Germline CDR1 and CDR2: SGHTA and FQGNSA. The CDR3 has 12 amino acids. CDR3 sequence: CAVRTGGAGYTF. The CDR3 DNA reads as TGTGCCGTCCGGACAGGGGGCGCCGGCTACACCTTC.

This clone was found a few times. J is TRBJ1-5 and V is TRBV18; D possibly corresponds to TRBD1 (5 bases). The CDR3 spans 15 residues. Trimming shortened V by 3 bases and J by 3 bases, and 12 bases separated the two germline ends. CDR1 and CDR2 from the germline V gene are KGHSH and LQKENI. Written as DNA, the CDR3 is TGTGCCAGCTCACCCCCAGGGTTGTCCAATCAGCCCCAGCATTTT. It encodes CASSPPGLSNQPQHF. The complete variable domain, with remaining parts taken from reference TRBV18 and TRBJ1-5, reads NAGVMQNPRHLVRRRGQEARLRCSPMKGHSHVYWYRQLPEEGLKFMVYLQKENIIDESGMPKERFSAEFPKEGPSILRIQQVVRGDSAAYFCASSPPGLSNQPQHFGDGTRLSIL.

The chain uses TRBV7-2 and TRBJ2-7; TRBD2 aligns across 10 bases. This CDR3 is 15 amino acids long. The J segment lost 5 bases and the V segment lost 3 bases, leaving 7 bases of the junction unmatched. CDR1 is SGHTA and CDR2 is FQGNSA in the germline V gene. The CDR3 spells CASSFRAGGRHEQYF. The CDR3 DNA reads as TGTGCCAGCAGCTTTAGAGCGGGGGGGCGCCACGAGCAGTACTTC. The variable domain in full, with the rest retrieved from reference TRBV7-2 and TRBJ2-7, is GAGVSQSPSNKVTEKGKDVELRCDPISGHTALYWYRQSLGQGLEFLIYFQGNSAPDKSGLPSDRFSAERTGGSVSTLTIQRTQQEDSAVYLCASSFRAGGRHEQYFGPGTRLTVT.

This clone has more than one count but fewer than ten. The rearrangement joins TRBV2 to TRBJ2-2, with a weak D call TRBD1 (6 bases). The CDR3 runs 17 residues. The V end lost 10 bases, the J end lost 3 bases, and 24 bases lay between the germline ends. Germline CDR1 and CDR2: SNHLY and FYNNEI. CDR3 DNA: TGTGCCATCCATGCCTCTTACAGGGACGAATACACCGGGGAGCTGTTTTTT. Its translation: CAIHASYRDEYTGELFF.

This clone was found a few times. The rearrangement uses TRBV28 and TRBJ2-3, with a weak D call TRBD1 (6 bases). Germline-derived CDR1 and CDR2 are MDHEN and SYDVKM. Trimming took 7 bases from V and 4 from J, leaving 12 bases between them. This CDR3 has 13 residues. In DNA, the CDR3 is TGTGCCAGCAACCGCCAGGGGCCAGATACGCAGTATTTT. This encodes CASNRQGPDTQYF.

The CDR3 DNA sequence: TGTGCCAGCAGCAAAGAACACAGGTTGTTCACTGAAGCTTTCTTT. Translated: CASSKEHRLFTEAFF. V and J are TRBV21-1 and TRBJ1-1; no check of the table's D call, TRBD1, against the DNA was made. TRBV21-1 is flagged as a pseudogene. CDR3 size: 15 residues.

This clone was observed a handful of times. The genes are TRBV5-1 and TRBJ2-3; a possible D gene is TRBD1 (6 bases). This CDR3 comprises 14 residues. Germline-derived CDR1 and CDR2 are SGHRS and YFSETQ. V was trimmed by 2 bases and J by 6 bases, leaving 13 bases between them. The CDR3 nucleotides are TGCGCCAGCAGCTTACAGGGTGGAACGGATACGCAGTATTTT. Amino acid sequence: CASSLQGGTDTQYF.

In its sample, this clone was seen a few times. This sample includes further DNA sequences coding for the same CDR3. The V gene is TRBV18, the J gene TRBJ2-3; no clear D gene. CDR1 KGHSH and CDR2 LQKENI come from the germline V gene. The CDR3 extends over 12 amino acids. V was clipped by 3 bases and J by 6 bases, with 7 bases between them. As DNA, the CDR3 is TGTGCCAGCTCACCGGGTCCGGATACGCAGTATTTT. It encodes CASSPGPDTQYF. The full variable domain, in which reference TRBV18 and TRBJ2-3 provide the parts outside the CDR3, is NAGVMQNPRHLVRRRGQEARLRCSPMKGHSHVYWYRQLPEEGLKFMVYLQKENIIDESGMPKERFSAEFPKEGPSILRIQQVVRGDSAAYFCASSPGPDTQYFGPGTRLTVL.

The chain carries TRBV30 and TRBJ1-2; D ambiguous. Trimming shortened V by 1 base and J by 5 bases, and 11 bases separated the two germline ends. This CDR3 has 13 amino acids. Looked up from germline, CDR1 is GTSNPN and CDR2 is SVGIG (reference sequence). The CDR3, as DNA: TGTGCCTGGAGTGAGGATAGGGAGTATGGCTACACCTTC. This translates into CAWSEDREYGYTF.

This clone has a handful of counts. The chain carries TRBV10-3 and TRBJ2-1, with D uncertain. V gave up 8 bases and J gave up 8 bases, with 10 bases separating them. CDR1 and CDR2 (germline): ENHRY, SYGVKD. The CDR3 has 11 amino acids. The DNA of the CDR3 is TGTGCCATCGCCGTTGAGGATGAGCAGTTCTTC. It translates to CAIAVEDEQFF.

V and J are TRBV7-2 and TRBJ1-2; the D is unclear. This CDR3 is 14 amino acids long. Germline assignment: CDR1 SGHTA and CDR2 FQGNSA. The V and J ends lost 1 base and 4 bases respectively, with 10 bases between them. The CDR3 nucleotides read TGTGCCAGCAGCTTAGATGCAGGACCCTATGGCTACACCTTC. It specifies CASSLDAGPYGYTF.

The rearrangement links TRBV2 to TRBJ1-4; possibly TRBD1 for D (5 bases). V shed 4 bases and J shed 4 bases, with 10 bases lying between them. Germline V CDR1 and CDR2: SNHLY, FYNNEI. There are 14 residues in the CDR3. CDR3 in DNA: TGTGCCAGCAGTGGGGGACCGCTTAATGAAAAACTGTTTTTT. Translated: CASSGGPLNEKLFF.

A few counts support this clone. This chain uses TRBV30 with TRBJ1-2; D is undetermined. The CDR3 contains 11 residues. Trimming shortened V by 1 base and J by 4 bases, and 4 bases separated the two germline ends. Germline lookup yields CDR1 GTSNPN and CDR2 SVGIG (reference sequence). The DNA for the CDR3 is TGTGCCTGGAGTGGCACCTATGGCTACACCTTC. It codes for CAWSGTYGYTF.

The rearrangement uses TRBV18 and TRBJ2-1, with 11 bases aligning to TRBD2. V shed 4 bases, J shed 9 bases, and the junction held 11 bases outside the gene matches. The germline gives CDR1 KGHSH, CDR2 LQKENI. This CDR3 is built from 16 residues. The CDR3, as DNA: TGTGCCAGCTCACTGGGCCTAGCGGGAGGACCCCCTGAGCAGTTCTTC. Its protein product is CASSLGLAGGPPEQFF.

J is TRBJ2-1 and V is TRBV5-1; TRBD2 agrees at 15 bases. Germline assignment: CDR1 SGHRS and CDR2 YFSETQ. The CDR3 is 15 residues long. The trim removed 1 base at V and 10 bases at J, leaving 3 bases unmatched. CDR3 nucleotide sequence: TGCGCCAGCAGCTTGCAAGGGACTAGCGGGAGGGAGCAGTTCTTC. Its translation: CASSLQGTSGREQFF.

In its sample, this clone was seen a few times. This rearrangement joins TRBV30 to TRBJ1-5; D is unclear. The CDR3 covers 16 residues. Germline CDR1 GTSNPN, CDR2 SVGIG (reference sequence). V shed 3 bases and J shed 1 base, with 16 bases lying between them. For the CDR3, the DNA is TGTGCCTGGAGCCCCTCCTTCCGGGGAAGCAATCAGCCCCAGCATTTT. It is translated as CAWSPSFRGSNQPQHF.

The gene calls are TRBV19 and TRBJ2-1, with 9 bases that match TRBD2. The ends lost 6 bases at V and 4 bases at J; junction bases unmatched: 4. The germline V gene encodes CDR1 LNHDA and CDR2 SQIVND (reference sequence). The CDR3 is 14 amino acids. CDR3 residues: CASRVLAGYNEQFF. CDR3 nucleotide sequence: TGTGCCAGTAGGGTCCTAGCGGGATACAATGAGCAGTTCTTC. The full variable domain, its missing parts supplied by reference TRBV19 and TRBJ2-1, is DGGITQSPKYLFRKEGQNVTLSCEQNLNHDAMYWYRQDPGQGLRLIYYSQIVNDFQKGDIAEGYSVSREKKESFPLTVTSAQKNPTAFYLCASRVLAGYNEQFFGPGTRLTVL.

Only a few counts were recorded for this clone. The V gene is TRBV9, the J gene TRBJ2-1; D unclear. There are 14 residues in the CDR3. V was pared by 3 bases and J by 2 bases, with 9 bases between. Per the germline V gene, CDR1 is SGDLS and CDR2 is YYNGEE. The CDR3 loop is CASSAFGTYNEQFF. In DNA form, the CDR3 reads TGTGCCAGCAGCGCTTTCGGAACCTACAATGAGCAGTTCTTC.